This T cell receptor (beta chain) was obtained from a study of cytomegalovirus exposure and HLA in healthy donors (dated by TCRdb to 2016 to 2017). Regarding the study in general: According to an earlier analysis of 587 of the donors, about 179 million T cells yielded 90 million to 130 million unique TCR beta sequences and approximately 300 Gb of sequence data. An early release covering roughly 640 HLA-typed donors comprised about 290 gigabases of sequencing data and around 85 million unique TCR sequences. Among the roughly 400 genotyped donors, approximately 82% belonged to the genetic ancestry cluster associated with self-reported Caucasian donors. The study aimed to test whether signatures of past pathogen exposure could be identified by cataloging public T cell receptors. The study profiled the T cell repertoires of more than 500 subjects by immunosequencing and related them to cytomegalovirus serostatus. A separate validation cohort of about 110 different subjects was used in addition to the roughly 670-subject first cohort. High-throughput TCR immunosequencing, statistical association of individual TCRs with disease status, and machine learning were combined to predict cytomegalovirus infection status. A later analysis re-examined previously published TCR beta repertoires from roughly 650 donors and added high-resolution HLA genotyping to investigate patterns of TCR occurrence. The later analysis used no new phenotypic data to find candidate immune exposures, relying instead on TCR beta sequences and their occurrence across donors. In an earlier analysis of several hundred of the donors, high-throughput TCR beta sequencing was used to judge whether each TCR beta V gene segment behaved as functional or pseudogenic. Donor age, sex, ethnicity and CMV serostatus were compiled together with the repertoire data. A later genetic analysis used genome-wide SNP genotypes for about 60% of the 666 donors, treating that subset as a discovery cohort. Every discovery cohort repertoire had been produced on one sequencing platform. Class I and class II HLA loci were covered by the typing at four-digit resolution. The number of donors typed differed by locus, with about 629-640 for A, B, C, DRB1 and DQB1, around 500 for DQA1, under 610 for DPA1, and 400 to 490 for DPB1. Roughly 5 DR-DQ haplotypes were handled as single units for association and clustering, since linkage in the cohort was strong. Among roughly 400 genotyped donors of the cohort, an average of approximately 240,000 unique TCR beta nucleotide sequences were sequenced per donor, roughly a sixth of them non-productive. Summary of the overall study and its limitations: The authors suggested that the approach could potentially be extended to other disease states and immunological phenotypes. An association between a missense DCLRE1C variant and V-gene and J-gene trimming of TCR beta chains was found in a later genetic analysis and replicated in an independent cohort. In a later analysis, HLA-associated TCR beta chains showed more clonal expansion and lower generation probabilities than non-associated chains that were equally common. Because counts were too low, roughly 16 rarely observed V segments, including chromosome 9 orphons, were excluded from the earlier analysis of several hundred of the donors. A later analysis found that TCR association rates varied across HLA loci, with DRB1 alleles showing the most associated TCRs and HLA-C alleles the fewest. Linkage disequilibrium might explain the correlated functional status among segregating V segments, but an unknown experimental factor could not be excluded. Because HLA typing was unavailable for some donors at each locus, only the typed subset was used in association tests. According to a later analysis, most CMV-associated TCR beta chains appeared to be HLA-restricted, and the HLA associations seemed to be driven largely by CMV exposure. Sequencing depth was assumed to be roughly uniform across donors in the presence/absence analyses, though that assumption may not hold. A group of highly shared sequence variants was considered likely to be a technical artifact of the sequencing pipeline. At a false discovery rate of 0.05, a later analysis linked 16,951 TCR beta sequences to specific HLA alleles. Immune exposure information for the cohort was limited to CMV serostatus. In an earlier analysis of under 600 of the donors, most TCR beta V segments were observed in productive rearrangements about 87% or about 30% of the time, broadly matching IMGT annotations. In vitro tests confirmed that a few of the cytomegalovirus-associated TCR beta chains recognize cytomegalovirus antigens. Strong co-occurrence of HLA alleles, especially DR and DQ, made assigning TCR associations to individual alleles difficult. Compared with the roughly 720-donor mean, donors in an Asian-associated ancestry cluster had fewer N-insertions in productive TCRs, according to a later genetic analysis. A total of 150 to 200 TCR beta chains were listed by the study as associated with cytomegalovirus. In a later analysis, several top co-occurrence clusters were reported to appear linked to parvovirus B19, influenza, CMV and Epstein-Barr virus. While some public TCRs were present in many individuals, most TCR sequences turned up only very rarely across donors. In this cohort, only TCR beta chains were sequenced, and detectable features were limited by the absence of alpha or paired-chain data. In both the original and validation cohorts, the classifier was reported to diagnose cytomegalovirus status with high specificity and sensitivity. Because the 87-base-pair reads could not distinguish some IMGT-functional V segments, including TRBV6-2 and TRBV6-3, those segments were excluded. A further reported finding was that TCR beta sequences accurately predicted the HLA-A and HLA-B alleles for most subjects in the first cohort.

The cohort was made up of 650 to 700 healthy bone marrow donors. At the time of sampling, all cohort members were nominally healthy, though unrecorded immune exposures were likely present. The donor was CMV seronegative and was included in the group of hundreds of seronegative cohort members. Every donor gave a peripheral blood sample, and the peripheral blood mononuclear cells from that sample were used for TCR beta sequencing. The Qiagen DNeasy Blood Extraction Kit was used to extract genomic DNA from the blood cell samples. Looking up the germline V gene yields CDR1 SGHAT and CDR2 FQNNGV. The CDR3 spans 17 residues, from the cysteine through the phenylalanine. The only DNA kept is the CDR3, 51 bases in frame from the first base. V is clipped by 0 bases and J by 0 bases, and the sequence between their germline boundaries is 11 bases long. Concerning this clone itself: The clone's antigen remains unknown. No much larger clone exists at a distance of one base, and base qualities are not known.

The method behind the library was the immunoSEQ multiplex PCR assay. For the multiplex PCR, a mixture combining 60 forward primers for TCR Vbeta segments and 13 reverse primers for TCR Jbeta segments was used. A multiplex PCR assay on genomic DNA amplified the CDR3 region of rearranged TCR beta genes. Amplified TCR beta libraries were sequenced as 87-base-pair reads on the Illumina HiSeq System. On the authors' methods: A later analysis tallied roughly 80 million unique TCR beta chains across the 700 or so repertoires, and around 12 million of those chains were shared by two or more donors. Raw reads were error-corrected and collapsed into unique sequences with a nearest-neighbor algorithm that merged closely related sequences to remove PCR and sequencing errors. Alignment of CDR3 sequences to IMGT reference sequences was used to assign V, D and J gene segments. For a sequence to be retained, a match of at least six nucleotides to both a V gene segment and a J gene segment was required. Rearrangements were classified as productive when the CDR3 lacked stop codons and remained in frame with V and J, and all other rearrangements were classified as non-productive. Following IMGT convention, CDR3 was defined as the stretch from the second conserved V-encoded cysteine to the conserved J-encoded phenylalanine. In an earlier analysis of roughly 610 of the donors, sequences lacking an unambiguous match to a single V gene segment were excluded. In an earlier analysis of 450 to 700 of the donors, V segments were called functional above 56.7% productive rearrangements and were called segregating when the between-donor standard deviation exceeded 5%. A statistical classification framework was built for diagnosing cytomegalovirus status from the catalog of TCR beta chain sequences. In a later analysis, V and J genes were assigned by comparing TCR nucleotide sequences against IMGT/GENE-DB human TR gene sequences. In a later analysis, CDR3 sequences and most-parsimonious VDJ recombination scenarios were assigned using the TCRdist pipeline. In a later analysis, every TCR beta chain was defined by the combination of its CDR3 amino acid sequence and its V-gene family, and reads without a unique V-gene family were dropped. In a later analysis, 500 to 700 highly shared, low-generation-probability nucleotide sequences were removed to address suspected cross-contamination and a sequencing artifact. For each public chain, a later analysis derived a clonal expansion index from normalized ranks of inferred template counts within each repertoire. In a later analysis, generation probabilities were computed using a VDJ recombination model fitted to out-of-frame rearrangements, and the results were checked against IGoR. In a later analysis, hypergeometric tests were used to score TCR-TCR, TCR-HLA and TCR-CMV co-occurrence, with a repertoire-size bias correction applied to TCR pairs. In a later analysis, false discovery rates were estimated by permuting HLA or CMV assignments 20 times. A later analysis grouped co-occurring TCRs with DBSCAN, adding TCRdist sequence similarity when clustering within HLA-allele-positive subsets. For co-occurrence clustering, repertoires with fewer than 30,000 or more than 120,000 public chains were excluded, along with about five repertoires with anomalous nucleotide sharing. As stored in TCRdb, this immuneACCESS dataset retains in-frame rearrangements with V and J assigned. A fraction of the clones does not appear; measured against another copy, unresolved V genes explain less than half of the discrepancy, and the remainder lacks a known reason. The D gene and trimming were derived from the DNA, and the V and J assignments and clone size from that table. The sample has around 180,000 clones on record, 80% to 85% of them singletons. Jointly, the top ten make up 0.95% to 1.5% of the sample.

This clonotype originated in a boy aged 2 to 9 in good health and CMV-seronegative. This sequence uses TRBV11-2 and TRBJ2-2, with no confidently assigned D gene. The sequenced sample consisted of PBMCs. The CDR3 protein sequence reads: CASSLEGAGPNTGELFF. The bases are TGTGCCAGCAGCTTAGAGGGCGCAGGCCCGAACACCGGGGAGCTGTTTTTT. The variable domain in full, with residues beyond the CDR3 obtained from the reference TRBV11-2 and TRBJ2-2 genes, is EAGVAQSPRYKIIEKRQSVAFWCNPISGHATLYWYQQILGQGPKLLIQFQNNGVVDDSQLPKDRFSAERLKGVDSTLKIQPAKLEDSAVYLCASSLEGAGPNTGELFFGEGSRLTVL.